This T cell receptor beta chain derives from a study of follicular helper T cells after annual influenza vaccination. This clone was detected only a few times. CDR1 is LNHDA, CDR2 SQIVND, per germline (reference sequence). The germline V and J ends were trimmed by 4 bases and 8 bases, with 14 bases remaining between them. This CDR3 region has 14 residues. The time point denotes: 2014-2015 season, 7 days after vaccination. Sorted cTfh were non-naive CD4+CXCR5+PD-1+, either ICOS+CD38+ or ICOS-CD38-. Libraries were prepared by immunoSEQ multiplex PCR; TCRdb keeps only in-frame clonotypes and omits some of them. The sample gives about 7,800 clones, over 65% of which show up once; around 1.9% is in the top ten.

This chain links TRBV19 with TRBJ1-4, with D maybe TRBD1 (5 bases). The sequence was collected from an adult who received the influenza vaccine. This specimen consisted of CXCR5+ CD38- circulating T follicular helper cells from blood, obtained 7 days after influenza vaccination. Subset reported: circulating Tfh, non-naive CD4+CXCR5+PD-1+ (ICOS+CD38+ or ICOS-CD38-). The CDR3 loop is CASSRDGKGEKLFF. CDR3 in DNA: TGTGCCAGTAGTAGAGACGGGAAGGGGGAAAAACTGTTTTTT.